This T cell receptor beta chain was sequenced in a study of CD8 T cells in ankylosing spondylitis. Study conclusions and caveats: What appeared characteristic of ankylosing spondylitis blood was a TCR beta motif of under 10 highly homologous variants.

TCRdb passed the 5' RACE reads through MiXCR, listing each CDR3 protein once. The sample records 200,000 to 250,000 distinct CDR3 sequences, around 16% being singletons. Looked up from germline, CDR1 is MNHEY and CDR2 is SVGAGI. Trimming removed 8 bases at V and 4 bases at J, with 6 bases between. This CDR3 has 11 amino acids. This clonotype was found a few times. Its antigen is unidentified. Sequencing was carried out using blood, either unsorted or a sorted T cell fraction (not recorded which). V and J are TRBV6-5 and TRBJ1-3; D gene uncertain. This receptor was obtained from a male donor with ankylosing spondylitis. The CDR3 bases are TGTGCCAGCCAGACGGGAAACACCATATATTTT. Protein sequence: CASQTGNTIYF.